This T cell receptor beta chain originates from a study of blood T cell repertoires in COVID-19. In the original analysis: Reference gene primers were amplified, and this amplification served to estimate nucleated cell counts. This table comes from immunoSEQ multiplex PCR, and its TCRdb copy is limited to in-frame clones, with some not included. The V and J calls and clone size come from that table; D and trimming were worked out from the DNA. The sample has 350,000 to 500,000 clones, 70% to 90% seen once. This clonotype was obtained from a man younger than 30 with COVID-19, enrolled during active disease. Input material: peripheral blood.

The CDR3 region has the DNA TGTGCCAGCTCTACCCAGGGAGGGTACGAGCAGTACTTC. Amino acid sequence: CASSTQGGYEQYF. The rearrangement joins TRBV18 to TRBJ2-7; the match to TRBD2 covers 7 bases. V was pared by 6 bases and J by 4 bases, with 6 bases of the junction left unmatched. Germline assignment: CDR1 KGHSH and CDR2 LQKENI. The length of the CDR3 is 13 residues.